This T cell receptor (beta chain) was recovered during a study of T cell responses to AZD1222 COVID-19 vaccine. As to this clone: Antigen specificity is unknown.

Study conclusions and caveats: Spike regions recognized by vaccine-associated CD4 TCRs spanned the protein, led by 160-218 and 743-854. Baseline seropositivity occurred in only six AZD1222 recipients. Of spike-specific TCRs, nearly half reportedly target regions left unmutated in variants. White British donors predominated, females outnumbered males, and clonal diversity was possibly underestimated.

Clones were sequenced by immunoSEQ multiplex PCR, and TCRdb holds only the in-frame ones, with some missing. The data contain approximately 120,000 clones, 90% of them singletons. The length of the CDR3 is 12 residues. V was clipped by 5 bases and J by 11 bases, with 16 bases between them. CDR1 and CDR2 from the germline V gene are SGHAT and FQNNGV. The material was peripheral blood, obtained on day 0 of AZD1222 vaccination. This sequence joins TRBV11-2 and TRBJ2-7; D unresolved. The receptor was derived from an adult in good health. CDR3 bases: TGTGCCAGCAGCAACGACCCTGCTATGGAGTACTTC. Protein: CASSNDPAMEYF.